These T cell receptor beta chains were read from a single sample in a study of cytomegalovirus exposure and HLA in healthy donors. Measured with immunoSEQ multiplex PCR; TCRdb has only the in-frame clones, and not every one. The sample shows 75,000 to 80,000 clones, over 60% of them seen only once. Source material: PBMCs. Receptors were obtained from a male donor in good health and CMV-seropositive. CDR3s include the opening cysteine and the closing phenylalanine or tryptophan. Each record gives: J gene, clone size, V gene, D gene, CDR3 protein, CDR3 DNA. A D gene is named only where the DNA matches it firmly. The size of a clone is reported for some rows only, either as once, few or many, or as a class for expanded clones.

TRBJ1-4 | . | TRBV4-2 | . | CASSQESEKLFF | TGTGCCAGCAGCCAAGAATCGGAAAAACTGTTTTTT
TRBJ2-1 | once | TRBV10-3 | TRBD2 | CAISHGGRGNNEQFF | TGTGCCATCTCTCACGGGGGGAGGGGCAACAATGAGCAGTTCTTC
TRBJ2-2 | . | TRBV6-5 | TRBD1 | CASRRQGYTGELFF | TGTGCCAGCAGGCGACAGGGCTACACCGGGGAGCTGTTTTTT
TRBJ2-7 | few | TRBV14 | TRBD1 | CASSQGSGGVWGYEQYF | TGTGCCAGCAGCCAAGGGTCAGGGGGCGTTTGGGGCTACGAGCAGTACTTC
TRBJ2-3 | . | TRBV19 | . | CASSSAGSLSADTQYF | TGTGCCAGTAGTTCTGCCGGGAGCCTAAGTGCGGATACGCAGTATTTT
TRBJ1-1 | . | TRBV7-9 | . | CASVRLSTEAFF | TGTGCCAGCGTGCGTCTTAGCACTGAAGCTTTCTTT
TRBJ1-1 | few | TRBV6-1 | . | CASRVGPGGTEAFF | TGTGCCAGCAGGGTGGGCCCGGGAGGCACTGAAGCTTTCTTT
TRBJ2-7 | . | TRBV30 | . | CAWRSTVRAYEQYF | TGTGCCTGGAGATCAACAGTTCGTGCCTACGAGCAGTACTTC
TRBJ2-7 | . | TRBV4-1 | TRBD2 | CASSRETSGNYEQYF | TGCGCCAGCAGCCGAGAGACTAGCGGGAACTACGAGCAGTACTTC
TRBJ2-3 | . | TRBV7-3 | TRBD2 | CASSLYGTRQDTQYF | TGTGCCAGCAGCTTATATGGGACTAGGCAAGATACGCAGTATTTT
TRBJ2-3 | . | TRBV7-9 | . | CASSLGQLNADTQYF | TGTGCCAGCAGCCTAGGACAGTTAAATGCAGATACGCAGTATTTT
TRBJ2-7 | . | TRBV7-9 | . | CSSSFGQSSEQYF | TGTTCCAGCAGCTTCGGACAAAGCAGCGAGCAGTACTTC
TRBJ1-1 | . | TRBV9 | . | CASSVDTNVNTEAFF | TGTGCCAGCAGCGTAGACACAAACGTAAACACTGAAGCTTTCTTT
TRBJ2-7 | . | TRBV19 | TRBD2 | CASSTGTSGPSLSYEQYF | TGTGCCAGTAGTACTGGGACTAGCGGCCCATCCCTCTCCTACGAGCAGTACTTC
TRBJ2-2 | few | TRBV27 | TRBD2 | CASSFRTSETGELFF | TGTGCCAGCAGTTTCCGGACTAGCGAGACCGGGGAGCTGTTTTTT
TRBJ1-3 | . | TRBV25-1 | . | CASSGLRVSGNTIYF | TGTGCCAGCAGTGGTCTCAGGGTCTCTGGAAACACCATATATTTT
TRBJ2-1 | . | TRBV2 | TRBD1 | CASTPQGAPTQEQFF | TGTGCCAGCACACCCCAGGGGGCCCCTACTCAGGAGCAGTTCTTC
TRBJ2-3 | . | TRBV5-6 | . | CASSLGQFTDTQYF | TGTGCCAGCAGCTTGGGTCAGTTCACAGATACGCAGTATTTT
TRBJ1-5 | once | TRBV7-8 | . | CASSFPSGSQPQHF | TGTGCCAGCAGCTTCCCCTCAGGATCCCAGCCCCAGCATTTT
TRBJ1-5 | . | TRBV6-1 | TRBD1 | CASSETVHPGGFNQPQHF | TGTGCCAGCAGTGAAACTGTCCATCCAGGGGGTTTCAATCAGCCCCAGCATTTT
TRBJ1-2 | . | TRBV7-2 | TRBD1 | CASSLAQGGYGYTF | TGTGCCAGCAGCTTAGCGCAGGGGGGCTATGGCTACACCTTC
TRBJ2-5 | few | TRBV14 | . | CASSQWTVKETQYF | TGTGCCAGCAGCCAATGGACAGTTAAAGAGACCCAGTACTTC
TRBJ2-5 | . | TRBV14 | . | CASSLTGFTETQYF | TGTGCCAGCAGCCTCACAGGGTTCACAGAGACCCAGTACTTC
TRBJ1-2 | few | TRBV29-1 | TRBD1 | CSVPTGAGVGGYTF | TGCAGCGTTCCCACAGGGGCCGGGGTGGGTGGCTACACCTTC
TRBJ1-1 | . | TRBV27 | . | CASSGPGEAFF | TGTGCCAGCAGTGGTCCGGGTGAAGCTTTCTTT